This record looks at one T cell receptor (beta chain) sequence and its context. V lost 0 bases, J lost 6 bases, and 18 bases lay in between. In germline, CDR1 is MNHEY, CDR2 SMNVEV (reference sequence). The CDR3 length is 16 residues. Alongside a J-beta primer mix, a sample-barcoded 5' primer served in a second PCR lasting roughly 7 to 12 cycles. TCRdb re-analysed the 5' RACE reads in MiXCR, keeping a single row per CDR3 protein. The sample contains roughly 500,000 distinct CDR3 sequences, more than 20% of which appear only once. This specimen comes from a study of blood T cells in healthy people across ages. These data were likewise used in another study, on T cells of mothers and their children.

The chain links TRBV27 to TRBJ2-7; D is perhaps TRBD1 (5 bases). The source material was blood. This TCR derives from a boy younger than 18 in good health. CDR3 sequence reads: CASSLSGQGFRPEQYF. The CDR3 DNA is TGTGCCAGCAGTTTATCCGGCCAGGGCTTTCGGCCCGAGCAGTACTTC.